Presented here are 30 T cell receptor beta chains from one specimen sequenced in a study of STAT5B mutations in CD4+ large granular lymphocyte leukemia (dated by TCRdb to between 2021 and 2024). Receptors were amplified or captured by the immunoSEQ multiplex PCR assay. In TCRdb, the immuneACCESS table is reduced to in-frame sequences with V and J assigned. These tables do not hold every clone; where another copy was compared, an unresolved V gene accounts for under half, and the others remain unexplained. For this sample the table gives around 35,000 clones, of which around 70% were detected only once. The top ten constitute roughly 0.31% of the sample. The sequenced sample consisted of CD4+ T cells from blood buffy coats. The receptors derive from a human donor in good health.

The J gene is TRBJ2-7, the V gene TRBV5-5; TRBD1 matches 10 bases. The CDR3 extends over 14 amino acids. The ends lost 5 bases at V and 4 bases at J; junction bases unmatched: 6. Germline CDR1 SGHKS, CDR2 YYEKEE (reference sequence). The CDR3 is CASRRTGGEYEQYF. In DNA form, the CDR3 reads TGTGCCAGCAGACGGACAGGGGGGGAATACGAGCAGTACTTC.

In this sample, this clone turned up a few times. V and J are TRBV7-2 and TRBJ2-2; the match to TRBD2 covers 12 bases. The CDR3 runs to 17 residues. Germline V gene sequence: CDR1 SGHTA, CDR2 FQGNSA. The trim removed 5 bases at V and 0 bases at J, leaving 4 bases unmatched. Written as DNA, the CDR3 is TGTGCCAGCAGCCTTCGGACTAGCGGGACGAACACCGGGGAGCTGTTTTTT. This codes for CASSLRTSGTNTGELFF.

As regards this clone: Sequence at one end of the junction differs from germline and may be a read error. The same CDR3 is also encoded by other DNA sequences in this sample. The chain couples TRBV5-1 to TRBJ2-7; 10 bases line up with TRBD1. Germline V CDR1 and CDR2: SGHRS, YFSETQ. The length of the CDR3 is 16 residues. CDR3 amino acids: CASSQMGQGMTYEQYF. CDR3 sequence (DNA): TGCGCCAGCAGCCAAATGGGACAGGGGATGACCTACGAACAGTACTTC.

There are a few counts of this clone. V usage is TRBV5-1 and J usage is TRBJ2-3; D ambiguous. Between the trimmed V and J ends, which lost 6 bases and 2 bases, there was a span of 13 bases. Germline CDR1 reads SGHRS; CDR2 reads YFSETQ. The length of the CDR3 is 14 residues. CDR3 amino acids: CASTDGPSTDTQYF. CDR3 in DNA: TGCGCCAGCACCGACGGTCCCTCCACAGATACGCAGTATTTT.

The chain recombines TRBV6-6 with TRBJ2-5, with unresolved D. This CDR3 comprises 14 residues. Germline V CDR1 and CDR2: MNHNY, SVGAGI (reference sequence). V lost 2 bases, J lost 0 bases, and 7 bases lay in between. This CDR3 is CASSYARNQETQYF. DNA of the CDR3: TGTGCCAGCAGTTACGCACGGAACCAAGAGACCCAGTACTTC.

J is TRBJ1-2 and V is TRBV20-1; D remains unclear. Trimming took off 5 bases at V and 8 bases at J, with 12 bases between the two ends. CDR1 and CDR2 from the germline V gene are DFQATT and SNEGSKA (reference sequence). The CDR3 length is 11 residues. The CDR3 here is CSAQILTGYTF. The CDR3 region has the DNA TGCAGTGCTCAAATACTAACCGGCTACACCTTC.

This clone turned up a few times. The V gene is TRBV5-6, the J gene TRBJ1-2, with a possible D match to TRBD1 (6 bases). Germline CDR1 is SGHDT and CDR2 is YYEEEE. The CDR3 runs to 14 residues. With 4 bases removed from V and 3 bases from J, the gap between germline ends came to 13 bases. The CDR3 is CASSRDIRHYGYTF. CDR3 nucleotide sequence: TGTGCCAGCAGCCGGGACATACGGCACTATGGCTACACCTTC.

This rearrangement joins TRBV11-3 to TRBJ1-4; D is uncertain. CDR1 SGHNT and CDR2 YENEEA come from the germline V gene. This CDR3 has 16 residues. Trimming removed 2 bases at V and 0 bases at J, with 10 bases between. The CDR3 loop is CASSLRASATNEKLFF. CDR3 nucleotide sequence: TGTGCCAGCAGCTTAAGAGCCAGTGCAACTAATGAAAAACTGTTTTTT. The complete variable domain, with remaining parts taken from reference TRBV11-3 and TRBJ1-4, reads EAGVVQSPRYKIIEKKQPVAFWCNPISGHNTLYWYLQNLGQGPELLIRYENEEAVDDSQLPKDRFSAERLKGVDSTLKIQPAELGDSAVYLCASSLRASATNEKLFFGSGTQLSVL.

The chain employs TRBV7-6 and TRBJ2-2; 7 bases fit TRBD1. The length of the CDR3 is 17 residues. Germline V gene lookup returns CDR1 SGHVS and CDR2 FNYEAQ. Trimming removed 4 bases from V and 5 bases from J; junction bases left unmatched: 13. The CDR3 spells CASSYPKGTADTGELFF. As DNA, the CDR3 is TGTGCCAGCAGCTACCCCAAGGGGACAGCGGATACCGGGGAGCTGTTTTTT. Together with reference TRBV7-6 and TRBJ2-2, the CDR3 gives the full variable domain: GAGVSQSPRYKVTKRGQDVALRCDPISGHVSLYWYRQALGQGPEFLTYFNYEAQQDKSGLPNDRFSAERPEGSISTLTIQRTEQRDSAMYRCASSYPKGTADTGELFFGEGSRLTVL.

V is TRBV10-3 and J is TRBJ2-5; D might be TRBD1 (6 bases). The DNA end favors TRBJ2-7, so the J call may be wrong. Per germline, CDR1 ENHRY and CDR2 SYGVKD. The CDR3 consists of 17 residues. CDR3: CAISPRGVSPGEYEQYF. DNA of the CDR3: TGTGCCATCAGCCCCCGAGGGGTGAGTCCAGGGGAGTACGAGCAGTACTTC.

The chain employs TRBV11-3 and TRBJ2-1; 8 bases align to TRBD2. V lost 5 bases, J lost 14 bases, and 11 bases stayed unmatched. Germline V CDR1 and CDR2: SGHNT, YENEEA. The CDR3 extends over 13 amino acids. In DNA form, the CDR3 reads TGTGCCAGCAGCCAGGAAGCGGGGGAGGGAGAGTTCTTC. Its translation is CASSQEAGEGEFF. The whole variable domain, remainder taken from reference TRBV11-3 and TRBJ2-1, is EAGVVQSPRYKIIEKKQPVAFWCNPISGHNTLYWYLQNLGQGPELLIRYENEEAVDDSQLPKDRFSAERLKGVDSTLKIQPAELGDSAVYLCASSQEAGEGEFFGPGTRLTVL.

This rearrangement joins TRBV7-9 to TRBJ2-7, with D possibly TRBD1 on 5 matching bases. Germline CDR1 is SEHNR and CDR2 is FQNEAQ (reference sequence). V dropped 4 bases and J dropped 4 bases, with 11 bases sitting between them. This CDR3 is 13 amino acids long. CDR3 sequence: CASSSQGLYEQYF. The CDR3 DNA follows: TGTGCCAGCAGCTCTCAGGGCTTGTACGAGCAGTACTTC.

The chain recombines TRBV9 with TRBJ2-1; D call uncertain. The CDR3 totals 14 residues. V shed 0 bases and J shed 3 bases, with 7 bases lying between them. The germline V gene has CDR1 SGDLS and CDR2 YYNGEE. In nucleotides, the CDR3 is TGTGCCAGCAGCGTAGGATGGAGCTACAATGAGCAGTTCTTC. Amino acid sequence: CASSVGWSYNEQFF.

The chain carries TRBV11-2 and TRBJ2-5, with 8 bases identical to TRBD2. V gave up 1 base and J gave up 5 bases; unmatched junction bases: 9. The CDR3 is 16 amino acids. CDR1 and CDR2 from the germline V gene are SGHAT and FQNNGV. The CDR3 sequence is CASSLAGTRVLETQYF. The CDR3 region has the DNA TGTGCCAGCAGCTTAGCCGGGACTAGAGTACTGGAGACCCAGTACTTC. Variable domain in full (rest from reference TRBV11-2 and TRBJ2-5): EAGVAQSPRYKIIEKRQSVAFWCNPISGHATLYWYQQILGQGPKLLIQFQNNGVVDDSQLPKDRFSAERLKGVDSTLKIQPAKLEDSAVYLCASSLAGTRVLETQYFGPGTRLLVL.

The chain is built from TRBV29-1 and TRBJ2-2; D possibly corresponds to TRBD2 (5 bases). Between the trimmed V and J ends, which lost 2 bases and 1 base, there was a span of 5 bases. The germline CDR1 and CDR2 sequences are SQVTM and ANQGSEA. The length of the CDR3 is 13 residues. The CDR3 bases are TGCAGCGTTGAAAGCGGGAACACCGGGGAGCTGTTTTTT. Translation: CSVESGNTGELFF.

The V call is TRBV7-3, the J call TRBJ2-7; 9 nucleotides match TRBD2. The CDR3 runs to 18 residues. The trim removed 5 bases at V and 3 bases at J, leaving 17 bases unmatched. CDR1 is SGHTA and CDR2 is FQGTGA in the germline V gene. Here the CDR3 reads CASSLGPSGKTTLYEQYF. In DNA form, the CDR3 reads TGTGCCAGCAGCCTAGGGCCTAGCGGGAAGACCACCCTCTACGAGCAGTACTTC. Full variable domain (remainder filled in from reference TRBV7-3 and TRBJ2-7): GAGVSQTPSNKVTEKGKYVELRCDPISGHTALYWYRQSLGQGPEFLIYFQGTGAADDSGLPNDRFFAVRPEGSVSTLKIQRTERGDSAVYLCASSLGPSGKTTLYEQYFGPGTRLTVT.

The V call is TRBV10-3, the J call TRBJ2-5; D may be TRBD1 (6 bases). CDR3 length: 13 residues. From germline, CDR1 is ENHRY and CDR2 SYGVKD. V lost 6 bases to trimming and J lost 2 bases, with 10 bases between them. The CDR3, as DNA: TGTGCCATCAGGGACAGCCTACAAGAGACCCAGTACTTC. It yields the protein CAIRDSLQETQYF.

The chain is built from TRBV4-1 and TRBJ2-5; TRBD2 matches at 7 bases. CDR3 length equals 15 residues. Germline V gives CDR1 MGHRA, CDR2 YSYEKL. V lost 1 base, J lost 2 bases, and 4 bases stayed unmatched. The CDR3 loop is CASSQVGTKQETQYF. CDR3 bases: TGCGCCAGCAGCCAAGTAGGGACTAAACAAGAGACCCAGTACTTC.

The CDR3 is CASSQGSGGESEQYF. Written as DNA, the CDR3 is TGTGCCAGCAGCCAAGGTAGCGGGGGAGAATCCGAGCAGTACTTC. The rearrangement uses TRBV4-2 and TRBJ2-7; TRBD2 matches 9 bases. The CDR3 extends over 15 amino acids. The junction had 7 bases not matched to a gene; V was cut back by 1 base and J by 6 bases. CDR1 and CDR2 from the germline V gene are LGHNA and YNFKEQ.

The CDR3: CASSEALAGGRGTQYF. For the CDR3, the DNA is TGTGCCAGCAGTGAAGCCCTAGCGGGGGGTCGGGGTACGCAGTATTTT. The chain carries TRBV6-1 and TRBJ2-3; TRBD2 aligns across 11 bases. The CDR3 runs 16 residues. V lost 0 bases, J lost 8 bases, and 7 bases stayed unmatched. Per the germline V gene, CDR1 is MNHNS and CDR2 is SASEGT.

The chain is built from TRBV7-6 and TRBJ2-1; 7 positions agree with TRBD1. The CDR3 runs 15 residues. Germline V gene lookup returns CDR1 SGHVS and CDR2 FNYEAQ. The trim removed 5 bases at V and 2 bases at J, leaving 6 bases unmatched. CDR3 region: CASSLMTGPYNEQFF. In DNA, the CDR3 is TGTGCCAGCAGCCTCATGACAGGGCCCTACAATGAGCAGTTCTTC.

The chain employs TRBV19 and TRBJ2-7; 8 nucleotides align to TRBD2. Trimming took 1 base from V and 5 from J; bases not matched to a gene: 4. CDR3 length equals 14 residues. Germline lookup yields CDR1 LNHDA and CDR2 SQIVND (reference sequence). CDR3 sequence reads: CASSIGPTSDEQYF. The CDR3 nucleotides read TGTGCCAGTAGTATAGGCCCGACTAGCGACGAGCAGTACTTC.

The chain joins TRBV7-9 to TRBJ1-2; D unresolved. Germline CDR1 and CDR2: SEHNR and FQNEAQ (reference sequence). This CDR3 spans 12 amino acids. Trimming left V 0 bases short and J 3 bases short, with 2 bases between. The CDR3 DNA reads TGTGCCAGCAGCTTAGCGGACTATGGCTACACCTTC. It encodes CASSLADYGYTF. The full variable domain, its missing parts supplied by reference TRBV7-9 and TRBJ1-2, is DTGVSQNPRHKITKRGQNVTFRCDPISEHNRLYWYRQTLGQGPEFLTYFQNEAQLEKSRLLSDRFSAERPKGSFSTLEIQRTEQGDSAMYLCASSLADYGYTFGSGTRLTVV.

The chain carries TRBV29-1 and TRBJ2-1; 11 bases are a match to TRBD1. The germline V gene has CDR1 SQVTM and CDR2 ANQGSEA. Losses at the gene ends were 2 bases for V and 6 bases for J; bases not matched to a gene: 3. The CDR3 contains 14 residues. The CDR3 DNA follows: TGCAGCGTTGAAAGGGACAGGGGGAGCAATGAGCAGTTCTTC. This translates into CSVERDRGSNEQFF.

The J gene is TRBJ1-6, the V gene TRBV5-1; D remains ambiguous. CDR1 is SGHRS and CDR2 is YFSETQ in the germline V gene. The CDR3 loop spans 14 amino acids. V lost 4 bases and J 8 bases, leaving 13 bases between the germline ends. This chain's CDR3 is CASSPGVQDSPLHF. Here the CDR3 DNA reads TGCGCCAGCAGCCCGGGTGTTCAGGATTCACCCCTCCACTTT.

This chain links TRBV6-1 with TRBJ1-1; D call uncertain. Trimming pared 8 bases from V and 6 bases from J, leaving 19 bases between. The CDR3 sequence is 14 residues long. CDR1 and CDR2 (germline): MNHNS, SASEGT. The CDR3, as DNA: TGTGCCAGCGCCAAGGACGGAAACTGGGCTGAAGCTTTCTTT. Protein: CASAKDGNWAEAFF.

The V and J genes are TRBV7-3 and TRBJ2-1, with 9 bases aligning to TRBD2. This CDR3 has 16 residues. CDR1 and CDR2 from the germline V gene are SGHTA and FQGTGA. V lost 4 bases and J lost 5; bases outside the gene matches: 9. CDR3 bases: TGTGCCAGCAGCTCGCAGGGACTAGCTGTAGACAATGAGCAGTTCTTC. Translated: CASSSQGLAVDNEQFF.

There are a few counts of this clone. V and J are TRBV4-2 and TRBJ1-5; 7 nucleotides line up with TRBD1. With 1 base clipped from V and 11 bases from J, the junction kept 11 bases outside the gene matches. CDR1 is LGHNA and CDR2 is YNFKEQ in the germline V gene. CDR3 size: 15 residues. CDR3 amino acids: CASSQGQGGVRAQHF. The CDR3, as DNA: TGTGCCAGCAGCCAAGGGCAGGGGGGAGTTAGGGCCCAGCATTTT.

V usage is TRBV6-5 and J usage is TRBJ1-6, with 8 positions matching TRBD1. V was clipped by 6 bases and J by 7 bases; unmatched bases: 8. The CDR3 has 15 amino acids. The germline gives CDR1 MNHEY, CDR2 SVGAGI. CDR3 bases: TGTGCCAGCAGAGGACAGGGTGCTGGGAATTCACCCCTCCACTTT. Amino acids: CASRGQGAGNSPLHF.

The rearrangement uses TRBV7-6 and TRBJ1-1, with D possibly TRBD1 on 5 matching bases. The CDR3 has 14 amino acids. Germline lookup yields CDR1 SGHVS and CDR2 FNYEAQ. V dropped 2 bases and J dropped 8 bases, with 15 bases sitting between them. The DNA of the CDR3 is TGTGCCAGCAGCTTACAACCTGGGGCGTCGGAAGCTTTCTTT. It codes for CASSLQPGASEAFF.